The 27 T cell receptor beta chains reported below all come from one sample, sequenced in a study of chemoradiotherapy in HPV16-positive cancers (dated by TCRdb to about 2022). The method behind the library was the immunoSEQ multiplex PCR assay. TCRdb holds this immuneACCESS table with in-frame rearrangements only. Some clones are missing; in checked studies, unresolved V genes explain under half, and the rest has no known cause. Within this sample are fewer than 30,000 clones, with 94% of them counted one time only. Approximately 2.7% of the sample comes from the top ten. Sampling took place from a patient who underwent chemoradiotherapy. These receptors all stem from a human donor with HPV-associated anogenital cancer.

V is TRBV5-1 and J is TRBJ1-2; TRBD1 matches at 8 bases. V was pared by 0 bases and J by 3 bases, with 10 bases of the junction left unmatched. The CDR3 sequence is 17 residues long. Germline V gene data show CDR1 as SGHRS and CDR2 as YFSETQ. The CDR3 protein is CASSLAASDRVDYGYTF. The CDR3 region has the DNA TGCGCCAGCAGCTTGGCCGCATCGGACAGGGTTGACTATGGCTACACCTTC. The full variable domain, with the rest looked up from reference TRBV5-1 and TRBJ1-2, is KAGVTQTPRYLIKTRGQQVTLSCSPISGHRSVSWYQQTPGQGLQFLFEYFSETQRNKGNFPGRFSGRQFSNSRSEMNVSTLELGDSALYLCASSLAASDRVDYGYTFGSGTRLTVV.

The chain joins TRBV5-4 to TRBJ1-2, with D possibly matching TRBD1 (5 bases). CDR1 and CDR2 from the germline V gene are SGHNT and YYREEE (reference sequence). The CDR3 has 14 residues. Trimming took 4 bases from V and 6 from J, leaving 16 bases between them. The DNA for the CDR3 is TGTGCCAGCAGCACCCGGACACTCCGAGATGGCTACACCTTC. Translating it yields CASSTRTLRDGYTF. Full variable domain (missing parts from reference TRBV5-4 and TRBJ1-2): ETGVTQSPTHLIKTRGQQVTLRCSSQSGHNTVSWYQQALGQGPQFIFQYYREEENGRGNFPPRFSGLQFPNYSSELNVNALELDDSALYLCASSTRTLRDGYTFGSGTRLTVV.

This chain links TRBV4-1 with TRBJ2-3; 9 bases fit TRBD2. The junction had 10 bases not matched to a gene; V was cut back by 0 bases and J by 0 bases. The germline CDR1 and CDR2 sequences are MGHRA and YSYEKL. The CDR3 runs to 19 residues. Here the CDR3 DNA reads TGCGCCAGCAGCCAAGATGGGGGTCCTAGCGGGGTTAGCACAGATACGCAGTATTTT. Its protein is CASSQDGGPSGVSTDTQYF.

This clone was detected a few times. The V and J genes are TRBV7-9 and TRBJ2-7, with TRBD2 matching over 8 bases. The V gene's germline CDR1 is SEHNR and CDR2 FQNEAQ (reference sequence). Trimming took 1 base from V and 5 from J; bases not matched to a gene: 10. There are 16 residues in the CDR3. CDR3 sequence reads: CASSLVFGAGVDEQYF. DNA for the CDR3: TGTGCCAGCAGCTTAGTTTTTGGAGCGGGAGTTGACGAGCAGTACTTC.

V usage is TRBV7-9 and J usage is TRBJ1-6; unclear D gene. The CDR3 runs to 13 residues. Trimming left V 5 bases short and J 7 bases short, with 9 bases between. CDR1 and CDR2 from the germline V gene are SEHNR and FQNEAQ (reference sequence). As DNA, the CDR3 is TGTGCCAGCAGCCGAGAACTAAATTCACCCCTCCACTTT. Translated, it gives CASSRELNSPLHF.

The rearrangement joins TRBV5-1 to TRBJ2-7; D is unresolved. V was clipped by 0 bases and J by 0 bases, with 7 bases between them. The CDR3 contains 14 residues. The V gene's germline CDR1 is SGHRS and CDR2 YFSETQ. The CDR3 protein is CASSLGTFSYEQYF. Here the CDR3 DNA reads TGCGCCAGCAGCTTGGGGACCTTCTCCTACGAGCAGTACTTC.

The chain couples TRBV7-9 to TRBJ2-2; TRBD1 aligns across 8 bases. Trimming at V came to 8 bases and at J to 3 bases, leaving 5 bases not matched to a gene. The CDR3 runs 14 residues. Germline CDR1 and CDR2: SEHNR and FQNEAQ (reference sequence). The CDR3 bases are TGTGCCAGCGGTCAGGACAGGGACACCGGGGAGCTGTTTTTT. This encodes CASGQDRDTGELFF.

This clone showed up just once. The rearrangement links TRBV5-1 to TRBJ1-2; TRBD1 might be the D (5 bases). V lost 4 bases to trimming and J lost 4 bases, with 5 bases between them. The CDR3 length is 11 residues. Germline V gene sequence: CDR1 SGHRS, CDR2 YFSETQ. The CDR3 DNA is TGCGCCAGCAGCGACAGCTATGGCTACACCTTC. Its protein product is CASSDSYGYTF.

The V and J genes are TRBV5-1 and TRBJ1-1; no definite D call. This CDR3 is built from 15 residues. Germline values: CDR1 SGHRS, CDR2 YFSETQ. Between the trimmed V and J ends, which lost 0 bases and 1 base, there was a span of 10 bases. The CDR3 DNA follows: TGCGCCAGCAGCTTGGCGGCTGCACAGAACACTGAAGCTTTCTTT. Encoded protein: CASSLAAAQNTEAFF.

The V gene is TRBV20-1, the J gene TRBJ2-3; D unresolved. The length of the CDR3 is 11 residues. With 5 bases removed from V and 5 bases from J, the gap between germline ends came to 8 bases. The V gene's germline CDR1 is DFQATT and CDR2 SNEGSKA (reference sequence). For the CDR3, the DNA is TGCAGTGCTTCTCCGGGAGATACGCAGTATTTT. This translates into CSASPGDTQYF.

The chain has TRBV10-3 and TRBJ1-5; possible D gene TRBD1, 5 bases. Germline values: CDR1 ENHRY, CDR2 SYGVKD. This CDR3 has 13 residues. The V gene lost 3 bases and the J gene lost 7 bases, with 10 bases spanning the gap. The DNA for the CDR3 is TGTGCCATCAGTGACGGGGGTTTCCAGCCCCAGCATTTT. This encodes CAISDGGFQPQHF.

The chain combines TRBV28 with TRBJ2-7; tentatively, D is TRBD1 (5 bases). This CDR3 comprises 14 residues. Germline-derived CDR1 and CDR2 are MDHEN and SYDVKM. Trimming removed 1 base from V and 7 bases from J, with 14 bases in between. CDR3 sequence reads: CASSLFAGLGEQYF. The CDR3 coding sequence is TGTGCCAGCAGTTTATTCGCAGGGTTGGGGGAGCAGTACTTC.

The rearrangement links TRBV28 to TRBJ1-2; 7 nucleotides align to TRBD1. Unmatched junction bases numbered 11, after V lost 7 bases and J lost 3 bases. Germline V gives CDR1 MDHEN, CDR2 SYDVKM. This CDR3 region has 15 residues. Written as DNA, the CDR3 is TGTGCCAGCACCAGGACAGGACTCCTTGACTATGGCTACACCTTC. It specifies CASTRTGLLDYGYTF.

The chain combines TRBV19 with TRBJ1-5, with 11 bases that match TRBD1. With 8 bases clipped from V and 4 bases from J, the junction kept 4 bases outside the gene matches. This CDR3 spans 14 amino acids. The V gene's germline CDR1 is LNHDA and CDR2 SQIVND (reference sequence). CDR3 amino acids: CASADRGRNQPQHF. In nucleotides, the CDR3 is TGTGCCAGTGCGGACAGGGGGCGTAATCAGCCCCAGCATTTT.

J is TRBJ2-3 and V is TRBV2; D remains ambiguous. V was shortened by 6 bases and J by 1 base, with 14 bases between the two germline ends. CDR1 and CDR2 (germline): SNHLY, FYNNEI. CDR3 length equals 15 residues. This CDR3 is CASRQRAVRTDTQYF. As DNA, the CDR3 is TGTGCCAGCAGGCAAAGAGCAGTCCGCACAGATACGCAGTATTTT.

This chain joins TRBV5-4 and TRBJ2-7; D unclear. The CDR3 consists of 15 residues. Germline assignment: CDR1 SGHNT and CDR2 YYREEE (reference sequence). With 4 bases removed from V and 2 bases from J, the gap between germline ends came to 16 bases. The CDR3 nucleotides are TGTGCCAGCAGCCCCGGGCCTAAGGGCGCCTACGAGCAGTACTTC. Residues: CASSPGPKGAYEQYF.

V and J are TRBV2 and TRBJ2-7; possibly TRBD2 for D (6 bases). V was pared by 6 bases and J by 6 bases, with 12 bases between. The CDR3 is made up of 12 amino acids. Germline CDR1 and CDR2: SNHLY and FYNNEI. The DNA for the CDR3 is TGTGCCAGCAGCCTTGAGCGGGCCGAGCAGTACTTC. It codes for CASSLERAEQYF.

The genes are TRBV28 and TRBJ1-5; 7 bases align to TRBD1. Germline assignment: CDR1 MDHEN and CDR2 SYDVKM. The CDR3 runs to 16 residues. The V gene end was trimmed by 2 bases and the J gene end by 6 bases; junction bases not matched to a gene: 10. The CDR3 nucleotides are TGTGCCAGCAGTTTAAGTCCCAGGGGGGGTGGTCAGCCCCAGCATTTT. Its protein is CASSLSPRGGGQPQHF.

J is TRBJ1-3 and V is TRBV9; 7 bases map to TRBD1. The CDR3 contains 14 residues. Trimming removed 2 bases from V and 3 bases from J; junction bases left unmatched: 2. CDR1 is SGDLS and CDR2 is YYNGEE in the germline V gene. The DNA for the CDR3 is TGTGCCAGCAGCGTCGGGACAGTTGGAAACACCATATATTTT. Translation: CASSVGTVGNTIYF.

The rearrangement joins TRBV23-1 to TRBJ2-7; D not resolved. TRBV23-1 is an ORF; its function is uncertain. Trimming removed 3 bases from V and 0 bases from J, with 15 bases in between. The CDR3 consists of 16 residues. CDR3 sequence: CASSQTLHRPSYEQYF. The CDR3 DNA follows: TGCGCCAGCAGTCAGACGCTTCATCGGCCCTCCTACGAGCAGTACTTC.

The V call is TRBV10-3, the J call TRBJ2-7; 8 nucleotides line up with TRBD1. The germline gives CDR1 ENHRY, CDR2 SYGVKD. The junction had 1 base not matched to a gene; V was cut back by 3 bases and J by 3 bases. The CDR3 runs 13 residues. Here the CDR3 reads CAISDGQGYEQYF. DNA for the CDR3: TGTGCCATCAGTGACGGACAGGGCTACGAGCAGTACTTC.

This CDR3 is CASSHGTFQETQYF. DNA for the CDR3: TGTGCCAGCAGCCACGGGACTTTCCAAGAGACCCAGTACTTC. This chain uses TRBV11-2 with TRBJ2-5; D is possibly TRBD2 (6 bases). The CDR3 length is 14 residues. Trimming pared 5 bases from V and 1 base from J, leaving 11 bases between. Germline V gene lookup returns CDR1 SGHAT and CDR2 FQNNGV.

J is TRBJ2-1 and V is TRBV30; D possibly corresponds to TRBD1 (5 bases). The germline V gene has CDR1 GTSNPN and CDR2 SVGIG (reference sequence). The CDR3 covers 15 residues. V shed 4 bases and J shed 6 bases, with 19 bases lying between them. The CDR3 nucleotides read TGTGCCTGGAAAGGCAGGGTCCCCTTCGGCAATGAGCAGTTCTTC. It yields the protein CAWKGRVPFGNEQFF.

This clone was detected once. The chain uses TRBV19 and TRBJ1-4; D is possibly TRBD1 (6 bases). V gave up 5 bases and J gave up 7 bases, with 14 bases separating them. The CDR3 is made up of 14 amino acids. Germline lookup yields CDR1 LNHDA and CDR2 SQIVND (reference sequence). Here the CDR3 DNA reads TGTGCCAGTAGTCAACAGGGTTTTACTGAAAAACTGTTTTTT. This translates into CASSQQGFTEKLFF.

The chain uses TRBV6-5 and TRBJ1-5; the match to TRBD1 covers 7 bases. The ends lost 2 bases at V and 2 bases at J; junction bases unmatched: 6. Germline lookup yields CDR1 MNHEY and CDR2 SVGAGI. CDR3 length: 16 residues. The CDR3 coding sequence is TGTGCCAGCAGTTACAACGGCAGGGGGGGCAATCAGCCCCAGCATTTT. It is translated as CASSYNGRGGNQPQHF.

V is TRBV7-2 and J is TRBJ1-5, with D unclear. V was shortened by 2 bases and J by 5 bases, with 7 bases between the two germline ends. Germline loops: CDR1 SGHTA, CDR2 FQGNSA. The CDR3 is 13 residues long. CDR3 DNA: TGTGCCAGCAGCTTAAGTCGTGATCAGCCCCAGCATTTT. Protein sequence: CASSLSRDQPQHF.

The chain links TRBV2 to TRBJ1-5, with a weak D call TRBD1 (6 bases). V was cut by 8 bases and J by 3 bases, with 11 bases left in between. Germline CDR1 and CDR2: SNHLY and FYNNEI. The CDR3 consists of 13 residues. CDR3 nucleotides: TGTGCCAGCCGCGGACAGTCCAATCAGCCCCAGCATTTT. Its protein is CASRGQSNQPQHF.